These 13 T cell receptor beta chains originate from one sample sequenced in a study of blood T cell repertoires in COVID-19 (TCRdb year 2020). Libraries were prepared through the immunoSEQ multiplex PCR assay. Not all clones reach the TCRdb copy of this immuneACCESS table, which keeps in-frame sequences only. Checked studies attribute under half of the gap to unresolved V genes and leave the rest unexplained. This sample has approximately 200,000 clones in its table, and less than 90% of those were observed once. Jointly, the top ten make up roughly 2.2% of the sample. The sequenced sample consisted of peripheral blood. The origin of the receptors is a woman in her forties or fifties with acute or convalescent COVID-19.

This chain uses TRBV3-1 (or the pseudogene TRBV3-2) with TRBJ2-7; possibly TRBD2 for D (6 bases). The CDR3 has 14 amino acids. The V and J ends lost 1 base and 5 bases respectively, with 12 bases between them. Per the germline V gene, CDR1 is LGHDT and CDR2 is YNNKEL (reference sequence). The CDR3 coding sequence is TGTGCCAGCAGCCAAGGACCGTCGGGAGACGAGCAGTACTTC. Protein sequence: CASSQGPSGDEQYF.

The chain couples TRBV12-3 or TRBV12-4 to TRBJ1-2; D not resolved. V was clipped by 1 base and J by 8 bases, with 8 bases between them. This CDR3 has 12 residues. The CDR3 bases are TGTGCCAGCAGTTTAGGCCCGGGGGGCTACACCTTC. The encoded protein is CASSLGPGGYTF.

CDR3: CASIGPNTEAFF. The CDR3 DNA reads TGCGCCAGCATTGGGCCTAACACTGAAGCTTTCTTT. The V gene is TRBV10-2, the J gene TRBJ1-1; D is undetermined. This CDR3 has 12 residues. The V gene lost 7 bases and the J gene lost 2 bases, with 8 bases spanning the gap. Germline V lookup: CDR1 WSHSY, CDR2 SAAADI.

The chain combines TRBV7-9 with TRBJ2-3, with D unclear. The ends were cut back, 3 bases at V and 3 bases at J, with 13 bases in the middle. This CDR3 spans 15 amino acids. CDR1 SEHNR and CDR2 FQNEAQ come from the germline V gene (reference sequence). CDR3 region: CASSFSGLRTDTQYF. CDR3 sequence (DNA): TGTGCCAGCAGCTTTTCTGGGCTTAGGACAGATACGCAGTATTTT.

The V gene is TRBV11-3, the J gene TRBJ2-5; D unclear. Germline V lookup: CDR1 SGHNT, CDR2 YENEEA. The V gene lost 5 bases and the J gene lost 2 bases, with 9 bases spanning the gap. CDR3 length equals 13 residues. This chain's CDR3 is CASSQQIQETQYF. The DNA for the CDR3 is TGTGCCAGCAGCCAACAGATACAAGAGACCCAGTACTTC. Full variable domain (remainder filled in from reference TRBV11-3 and TRBJ2-5): EAGVVQSPRYKIIEKKQPVAFWCNPISGHNTLYWYLQNLGQGPELLIRYENEEAVDDSQLPKDRFSAERLKGVDSTLKIQPAELGDSAVYLCASSQQIQETQYFGPGTRLLVL.

The chain recombines TRBV5-1 with TRBJ1-2; TRBD1 matches 7 bases. J gave up 5 bases and V 4 bases, and 5 bases lay outside the gene matches. Germline CDR1 SGHRS, CDR2 YFSETQ. CDR3 length equals 13 residues. CDR3 sequence (DNA): TGCGCCAGCAGCGAGGGACAGCCTTATGGCTACACCTTC. Its translation is CASSEGQPYGYTF.

V gene TRBV18 combines with J gene TRBJ2-7, with 9 bases matching TRBD2. This CDR3 comprises 15 residues. With 1 base clipped from V and 3 bases from J, the junction kept 4 bases outside the gene matches. From germline, CDR1 is KGHSH and CDR2 LQKENI. The CDR3 spells CASSPLAGAFYEQYF. The CDR3 DNA is TGTGCCAGCTCACCACTAGCGGGGGCCTTCTACGAGCAGTACTTC.

This clone appeared once. V gene TRBV18 combines with J gene TRBJ2-7; a weak D match, TRBD2 (5 bases). CDR1 and CDR2 from the germline V gene are KGHSH and LQKENI. Trimming left V 0 bases short and J 2 bases short, with 11 bases between. The CDR3 is made up of 15 amino acids. The CDR3, as DNA: TGTGCCAGCTCACCACCGGGCGGGTTTACCTACGAGCAGTACTTC. Protein: CASSPPGGFTYEQYF.

The chain has TRBV7-9 and TRBJ1-5, with a tentative D call TRBD1 (5 bases). CDR1 SEHNR and CDR2 FQNEAQ come from the germline V gene (reference sequence). The CDR3 length is 13 residues. V shed 5 bases and J shed 2 bases, with 7 bases lying between them. This chain's CDR3 is CASSKQGNQPQHF. DNA of the CDR3: TGTGCCAGCAGCAAACAGGGCAATCAGCCCCAGCATTTT.

The chain has TRBV6-6 and TRBJ2-2; 14 bases line up with TRBD2. The germline CDR1 and CDR2 sequences are MNHNY and SVGAGI (reference sequence). The CDR3 length is 17 residues. Losses at the gene ends were 5 bases for V and 5 bases for J; bases not matched to a gene: 7. The CDR3 coding sequence is TGTGCCAGCAGTCCAAGACTAGCGGGAGGGACAACCGGGGAGCTGTTTTTT. Translating it yields CASSPRLAGGTTGELFF.

This chain uses TRBV4-3 with TRBJ1-2, with D possibly matching TRBD1 (6 bases). The V end was cut by 2 bases, the J end by 4 bases, with 17 bases between. Germline-derived CDR1 and CDR2 are LGHNA and YSLEER. The CDR3 contains 16 residues. CDR3 in amino acids: CASSQSLQGLGYGYTF. The CDR3 region has the DNA TGCGCCAGCAGCCAATCTCTTCAGGGGCTCGGCTATGGCTACACCTTC.

V usage is TRBV5-8 and J usage is TRBJ1-5, with 7 bases fitting TRBD1. CDR1 SGHTS and CDR2 YDEGEE come from the germline V gene. The CDR3 covers 14 residues. Trimming removed 5 bases from V and 2 bases from J; junction bases left unmatched: 4. The CDR3 DNA is TGTGCCAGCAGTCCCGACAGGGGCAATCAGCCCCAGCATTTT. This translates into CASSPDRGNQPQHF.

The chain employs TRBV19 and TRBJ2-5, with 7 bases matching TRBD1. The V and J ends lost 7 bases and 5 bases, in that order; junction bases with no gene match: 10. Germline V gives CDR1 LNHDA, CDR2 SQIVND (reference sequence). The CDR3 has 14 amino acids. CDR3 loop: CASTDRARGETQYF. The CDR3 DNA follows: TGTGCCAGTACAGACAGGGCTCGCGGCGAGACCCAGTACTTC.